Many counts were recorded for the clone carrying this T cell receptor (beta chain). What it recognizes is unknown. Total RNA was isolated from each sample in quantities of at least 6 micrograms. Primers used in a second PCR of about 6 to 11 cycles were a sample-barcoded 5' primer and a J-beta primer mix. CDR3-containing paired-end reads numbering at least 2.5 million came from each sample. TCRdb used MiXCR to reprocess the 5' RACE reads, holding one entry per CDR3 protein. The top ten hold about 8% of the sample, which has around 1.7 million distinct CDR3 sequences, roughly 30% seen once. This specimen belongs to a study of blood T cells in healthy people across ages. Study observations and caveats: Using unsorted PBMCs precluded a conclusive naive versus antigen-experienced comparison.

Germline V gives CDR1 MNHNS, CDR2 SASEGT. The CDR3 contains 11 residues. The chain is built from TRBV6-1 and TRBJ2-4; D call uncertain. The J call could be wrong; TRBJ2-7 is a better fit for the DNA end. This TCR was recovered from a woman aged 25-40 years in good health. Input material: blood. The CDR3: CASSDRHEQYF. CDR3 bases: TGTGCCAGCAGTGACAGACACGAGCAGTACTTC.